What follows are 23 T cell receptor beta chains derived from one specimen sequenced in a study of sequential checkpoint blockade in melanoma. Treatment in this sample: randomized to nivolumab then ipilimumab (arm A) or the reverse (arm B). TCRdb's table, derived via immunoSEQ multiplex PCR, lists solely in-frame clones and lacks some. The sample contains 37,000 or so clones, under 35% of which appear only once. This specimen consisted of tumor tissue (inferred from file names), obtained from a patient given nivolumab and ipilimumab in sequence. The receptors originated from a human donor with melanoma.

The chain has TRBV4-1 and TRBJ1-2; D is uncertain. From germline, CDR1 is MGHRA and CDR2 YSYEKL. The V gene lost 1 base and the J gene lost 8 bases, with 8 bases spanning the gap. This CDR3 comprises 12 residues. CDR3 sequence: CASSQGGRGYTF. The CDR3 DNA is TGCGCCAGCAGCCAAGGTGGCAGGGGCTACACCTTC.

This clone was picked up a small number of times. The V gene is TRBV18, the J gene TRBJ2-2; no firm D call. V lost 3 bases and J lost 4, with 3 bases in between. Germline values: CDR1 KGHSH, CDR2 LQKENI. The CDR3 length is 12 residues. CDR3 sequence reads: CASSPSTGELFF. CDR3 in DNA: TGTGCCAGCTCACCGTCCACCGGGGAGCTGTTTTTT.

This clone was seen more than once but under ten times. CDR3 region: CASSRDRHSYEQYF. The CDR3, as DNA: TGCGCCAGCAGCCGGGACAGGCACTCCTACGAGCAGTACTTC. The rearrangement links TRBV4-1 to TRBJ2-7; 8 bases are shared with TRBD1. The CDR3 has 14 residues. Germline V CDR1 and CDR2: MGHRA, YSYEKL. With V trimmed by 4 bases and J by 0 bases, 2 bases remained unmatched.

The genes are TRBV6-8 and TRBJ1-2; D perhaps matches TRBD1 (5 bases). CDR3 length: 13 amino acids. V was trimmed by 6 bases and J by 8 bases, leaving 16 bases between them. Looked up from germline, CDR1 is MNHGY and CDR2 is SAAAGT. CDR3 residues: CASSPEEGIGYTF. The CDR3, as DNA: TGTGCCAGCAGCCCCGAGGAGGGGATCGGCTACACCTTC.

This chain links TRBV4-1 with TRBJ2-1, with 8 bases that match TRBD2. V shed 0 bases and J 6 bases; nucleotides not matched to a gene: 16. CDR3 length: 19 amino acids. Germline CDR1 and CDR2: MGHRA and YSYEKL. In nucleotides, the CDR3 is TGCGCCAGCAGCCAAGAAAGAACGGGGGGGCGCCAGGGCGCCAATGAGCAGTTCTTC. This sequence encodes CASSQERTGGRQGANEQFF.

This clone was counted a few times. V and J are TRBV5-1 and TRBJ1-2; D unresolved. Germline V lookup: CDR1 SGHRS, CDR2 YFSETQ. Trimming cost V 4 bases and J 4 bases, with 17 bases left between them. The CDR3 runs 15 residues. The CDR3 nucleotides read TGCGCCAGCAGCCAAGGCTACCAAACCCTCTATGGCTACACCTTC. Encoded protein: CASSQGYQTLYGYTF. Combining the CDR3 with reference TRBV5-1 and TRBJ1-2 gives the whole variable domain KAGVTQTPRYLIKTRGQQVTLSCSPISGHRSVSWYQQTPGQGLQFLFEYFSETQRNKGNFPGRFSGRQFSNSRSEMNVSTLELGDSALYLCASSQGYQTLYGYTFGSGTRLTVV.

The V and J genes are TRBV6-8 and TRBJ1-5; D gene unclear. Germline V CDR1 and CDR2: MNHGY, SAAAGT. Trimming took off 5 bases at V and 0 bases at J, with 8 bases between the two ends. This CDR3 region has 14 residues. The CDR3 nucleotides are TGTGCCAGCAGTACCAGAAATAGCAATCAGCCCCAGCATTTT. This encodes CASSTRNSNQPQHF.

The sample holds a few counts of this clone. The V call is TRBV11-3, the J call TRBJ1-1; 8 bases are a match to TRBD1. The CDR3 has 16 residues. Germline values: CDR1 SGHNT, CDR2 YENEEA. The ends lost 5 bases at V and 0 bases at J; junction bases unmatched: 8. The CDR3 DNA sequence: TGTGCCAGCAGCGGGGACAGGAACGCTTTGAACACTGAAGCTTTCTTT. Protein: CASSGDRNALNTEAFF.

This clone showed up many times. The CDR3 sequence is CASSPGQGAGNTIYF. The CDR3 coding sequence is TGCGCCAGCAGCCCAGGACAGGGTGCGGGAAACACCATATATTTT. The chain combines TRBV1 with TRBJ1-3; the table's D call, TRBD1, was not checked against the DNA. TRBV1 is annotated as a pseudogene. The CDR3 extends over 15 amino acids.

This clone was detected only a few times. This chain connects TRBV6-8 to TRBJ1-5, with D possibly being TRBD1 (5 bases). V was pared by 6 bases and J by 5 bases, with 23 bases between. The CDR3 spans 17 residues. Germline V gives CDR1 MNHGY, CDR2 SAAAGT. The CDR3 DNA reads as TGTGCCAGCAGGACGTCCCGCGGGGGACCACGAGATCAGCCCCAGCATTTT. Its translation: CASRTSRGGPRDQPQHF.

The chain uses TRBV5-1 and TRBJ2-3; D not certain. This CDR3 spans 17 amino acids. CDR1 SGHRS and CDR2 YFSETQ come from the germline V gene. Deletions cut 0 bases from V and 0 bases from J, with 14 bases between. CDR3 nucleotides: TGCGCCAGCAGCTTGGTAGGGATGGGCTCTAGCACAGATACGCAGTATTTT. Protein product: CASSLVGMGSSTDTQYF. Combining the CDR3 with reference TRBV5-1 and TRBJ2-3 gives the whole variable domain KAGVTQTPRYLIKTRGQQVTLSCSPISGHRSVSWYQQTPGQGLQFLFEYFSETQRNKGNFPGRFSGRQFSNSRSEMNVSTLELGDSALYLCASSLVGMGSSTDTQYFGPGTRLTVL.

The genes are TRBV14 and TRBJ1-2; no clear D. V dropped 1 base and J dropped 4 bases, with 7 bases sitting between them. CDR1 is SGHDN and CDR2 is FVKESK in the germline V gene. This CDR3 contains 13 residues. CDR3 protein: CASSQGRTYGYTF. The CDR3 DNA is TGTGCCAGCAGCCAAGGTCGGACCTATGGCTACACCTTC.

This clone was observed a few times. The CDR3 loop reads CASSYPQGAFGNTIYF. CDR3 sequence (DNA): TGTGCCAGCAGTTATCCACAGGGGGCATTTGGAAACACCATATATTTT. The chain is built from TRBV6-8 and TRBJ1-3; TRBD1 aligns across 9 bases. After removal of 3 bases from V and 3 bases from J, the junction contained 6 bases not matched to a gene. The CDR3 is 16 amino acids. Germline V gene sequence: CDR1 MNHGY, CDR2 SAAAGT.

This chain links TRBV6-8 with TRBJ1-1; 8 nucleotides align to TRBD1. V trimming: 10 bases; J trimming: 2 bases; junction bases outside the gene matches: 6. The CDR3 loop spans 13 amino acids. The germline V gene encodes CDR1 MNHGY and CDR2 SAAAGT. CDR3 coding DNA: TGTGCCATCGACAGGGGACTTAACACTGAAGCTTTCTTT. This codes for CAIDRGLNTEAFF.

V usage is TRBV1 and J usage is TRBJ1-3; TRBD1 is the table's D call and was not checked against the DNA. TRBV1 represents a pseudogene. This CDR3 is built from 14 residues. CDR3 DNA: TGCGCCAGCAGTAATCCAGACTCTGGAAACACCATATATTTT. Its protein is CASSNPDSGNTIYF.

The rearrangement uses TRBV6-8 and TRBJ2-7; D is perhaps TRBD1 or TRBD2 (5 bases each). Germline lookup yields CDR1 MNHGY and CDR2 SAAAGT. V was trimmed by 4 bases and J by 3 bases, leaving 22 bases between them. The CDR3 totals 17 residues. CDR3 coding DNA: TGTGCCAGCAGTTTCGAGTTAGCCTCAGAGGGGTTCTACGAGCAGTACTTC. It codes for CASSFELASEGFYEQYF.

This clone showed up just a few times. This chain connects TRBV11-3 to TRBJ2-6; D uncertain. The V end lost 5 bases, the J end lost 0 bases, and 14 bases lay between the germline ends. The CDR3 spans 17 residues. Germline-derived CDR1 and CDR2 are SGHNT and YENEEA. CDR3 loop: CASSRRPPVSGANVLTF. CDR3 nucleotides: TGTGCCAGCAGCAGACGCCCTCCTGTCTCTGGGGCCAACGTCCTGACTTTC.

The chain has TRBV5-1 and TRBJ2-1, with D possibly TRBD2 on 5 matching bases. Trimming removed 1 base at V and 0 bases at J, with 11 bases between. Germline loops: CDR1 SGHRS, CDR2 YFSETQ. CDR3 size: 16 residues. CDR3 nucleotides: TGCGCCAGCAGCTTGAATGCGGGCAACTCCTACAATGAGCAGTTCTTC. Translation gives CASSLNAGNSYNEQFF.

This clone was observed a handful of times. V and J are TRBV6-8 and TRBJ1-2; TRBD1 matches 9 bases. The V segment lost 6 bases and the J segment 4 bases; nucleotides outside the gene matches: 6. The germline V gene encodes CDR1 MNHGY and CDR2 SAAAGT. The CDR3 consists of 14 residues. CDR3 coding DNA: TGTGCCAGCAGAACCGGGACAGGGTCCTATGGCTACACCTTC. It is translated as CASRTGTGSYGYTF.

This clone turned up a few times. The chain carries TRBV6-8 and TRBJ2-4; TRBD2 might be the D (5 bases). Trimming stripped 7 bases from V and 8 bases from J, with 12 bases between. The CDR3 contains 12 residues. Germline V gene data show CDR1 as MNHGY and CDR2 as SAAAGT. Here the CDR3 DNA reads TGTGCCAGCACCGGAGGTGGGGACATTCAGTACTTC. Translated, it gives CASTGGGDIQYF.

The CDR3 DNA reads TGTGCCAGCAGTTACGGCTATTCATTTGGACTCGCCGACAATGAGCAGTTCTTC. It yields the protein CASSYGYSFGLADNEQFF. V is TRBV6-8 and J is TRBJ2-1, with D tentatively TRBD2 (5 bases). In germline, CDR1 is MNHGY, CDR2 SAAAGT. The germline V and J ends were trimmed by 2 bases and 5 bases, with 22 bases remaining between them. The CDR3 has 18 residues.

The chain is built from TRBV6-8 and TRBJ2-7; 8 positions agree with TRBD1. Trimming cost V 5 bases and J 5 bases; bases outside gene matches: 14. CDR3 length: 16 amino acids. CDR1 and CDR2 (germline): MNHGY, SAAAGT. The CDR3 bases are TGTGCCAGCAGTGGACCATATCGGACAGGGTCTAACGAGCAGTACTTC. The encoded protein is CASSGPYRTGSNEQYF.

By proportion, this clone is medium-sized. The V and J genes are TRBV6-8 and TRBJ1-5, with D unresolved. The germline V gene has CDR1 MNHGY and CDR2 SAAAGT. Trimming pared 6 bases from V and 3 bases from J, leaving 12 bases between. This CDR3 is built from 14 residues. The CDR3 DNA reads TGTGCCAGCAGCCGGAGAGAAGCCAATCAGCCCCAGCATTTT. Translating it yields CASSRREANQPQHF.